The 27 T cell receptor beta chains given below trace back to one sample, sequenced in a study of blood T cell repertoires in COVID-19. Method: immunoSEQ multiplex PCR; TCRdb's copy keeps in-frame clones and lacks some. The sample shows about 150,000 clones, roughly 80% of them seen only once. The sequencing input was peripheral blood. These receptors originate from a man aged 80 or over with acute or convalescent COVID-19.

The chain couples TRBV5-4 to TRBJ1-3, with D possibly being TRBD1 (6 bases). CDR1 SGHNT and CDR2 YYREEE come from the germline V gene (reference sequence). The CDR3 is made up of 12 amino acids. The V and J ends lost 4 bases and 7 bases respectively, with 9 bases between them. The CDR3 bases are TGTGCCAGCAGCGGCAGGGGTAACACCATATATTTT. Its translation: CASSGRGNTIYF.

CDR3 residues: CASSLVPAAEQYF. DNA of the CDR3: TGCGCCAGCAGCTTGGTCCCGGCGGCCGAGCAGTACTTC. V is TRBV5-1 and J is TRBJ2-7; D is unresolved. V shed 0 bases and J shed 6 bases, with 10 bases lying between them. The CDR3 runs 13 residues. The germline V gene encodes CDR1 SGHRS and CDR2 YFSETQ.

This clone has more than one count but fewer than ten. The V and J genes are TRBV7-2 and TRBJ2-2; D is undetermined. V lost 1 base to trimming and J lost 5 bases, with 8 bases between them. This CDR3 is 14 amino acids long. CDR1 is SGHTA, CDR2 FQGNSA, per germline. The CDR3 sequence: CASSLGPKTGELFF. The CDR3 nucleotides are TGTGCCAGCAGCTTAGGTCCCAAAACCGGGGAGCTGTTTTTT.

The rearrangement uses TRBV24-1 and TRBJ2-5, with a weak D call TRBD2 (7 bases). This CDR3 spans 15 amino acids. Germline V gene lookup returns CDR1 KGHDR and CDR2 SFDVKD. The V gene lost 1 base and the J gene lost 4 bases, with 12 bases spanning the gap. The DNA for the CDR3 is TGTGCCACCAGTGATTTCAGGGGCGGGGGAGAGACCCAGTACTTC. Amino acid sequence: CATSDFRGGGETQYF.

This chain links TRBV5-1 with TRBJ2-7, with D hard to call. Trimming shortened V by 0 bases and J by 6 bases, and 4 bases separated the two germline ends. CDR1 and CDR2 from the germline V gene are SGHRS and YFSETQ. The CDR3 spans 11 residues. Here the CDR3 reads CASSLAGEQYF. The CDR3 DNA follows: TGCGCCAGCAGCTTGGCGGGCGAGCAGTACTTC.

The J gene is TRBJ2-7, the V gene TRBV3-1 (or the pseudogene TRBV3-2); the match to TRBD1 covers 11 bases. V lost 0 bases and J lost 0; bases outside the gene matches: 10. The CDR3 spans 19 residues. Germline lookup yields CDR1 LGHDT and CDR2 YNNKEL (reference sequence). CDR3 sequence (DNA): TGTGCCAGCAGCCAAGATTTGCCCTCGGGGACAGGGGGCTCCTACGAGCAGTACTTC. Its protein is CASSQDLPSGTGGSYEQYF.

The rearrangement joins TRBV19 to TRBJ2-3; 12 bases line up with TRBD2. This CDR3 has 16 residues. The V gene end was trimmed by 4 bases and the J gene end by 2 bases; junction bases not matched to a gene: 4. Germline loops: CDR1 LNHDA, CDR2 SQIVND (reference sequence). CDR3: CASSTGLAGFTDTQYF. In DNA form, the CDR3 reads TGTGCCAGTAGTACCGGACTAGCGGGGTTCACAGATACGCAGTATTTT.

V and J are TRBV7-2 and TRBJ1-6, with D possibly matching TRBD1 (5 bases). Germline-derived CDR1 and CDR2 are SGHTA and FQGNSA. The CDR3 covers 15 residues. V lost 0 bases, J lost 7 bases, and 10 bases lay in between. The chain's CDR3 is CASSLAVGANSPLHF. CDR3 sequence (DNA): TGTGCCAGCAGCTTAGCGGTAGGGGCCAATTCACCCCTCCACTTT.

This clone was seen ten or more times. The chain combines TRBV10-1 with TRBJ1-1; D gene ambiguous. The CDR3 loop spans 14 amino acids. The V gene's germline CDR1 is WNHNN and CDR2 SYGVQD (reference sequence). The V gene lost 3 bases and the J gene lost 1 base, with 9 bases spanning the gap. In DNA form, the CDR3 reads TGCGCCAGCAGTGAACCGGGATCGAACACTGAAGCTTTCTTT. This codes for CASSEPGSNTEAFF.

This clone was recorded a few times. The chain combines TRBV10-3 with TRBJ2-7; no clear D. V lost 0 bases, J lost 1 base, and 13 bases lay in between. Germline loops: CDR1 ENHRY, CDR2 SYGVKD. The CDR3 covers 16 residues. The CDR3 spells CAISESPTKRSYEQYF. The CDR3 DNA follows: TGTGCCATCAGTGAGTCGCCTACCAAGCGATCCTACGAGCAGTACTTC.

The CDR3 here is CASSIGTGPSYEQYV. The CDR3 DNA reads TGTGCCAGTAGTATAGGGACAGGCCCTTCCTACGAGCAGTACGTC. The J gene is TRBJ2-7, the V gene TRBV19, with 7 bases lining up with TRBD1. In germline, CDR1 is LNHDA, CDR2 SQIVND (reference sequence). V shed 1 base, J shed 1 base, and the junction held 4 bases outside the gene matches. The CDR3 has 15 amino acids.

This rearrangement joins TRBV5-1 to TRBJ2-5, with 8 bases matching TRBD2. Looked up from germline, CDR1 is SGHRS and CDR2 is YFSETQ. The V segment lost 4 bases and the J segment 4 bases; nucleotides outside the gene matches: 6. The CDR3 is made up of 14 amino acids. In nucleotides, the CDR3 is TGCGCCAGCAGCCCCGGGGGGGAAAGAGAGACCCAGTACTTC. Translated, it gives CASSPGGERETQYF.

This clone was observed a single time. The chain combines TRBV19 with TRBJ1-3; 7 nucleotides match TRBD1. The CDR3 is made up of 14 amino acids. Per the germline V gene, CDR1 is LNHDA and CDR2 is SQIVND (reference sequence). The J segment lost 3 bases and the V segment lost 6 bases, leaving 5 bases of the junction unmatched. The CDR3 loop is CASRRQGGGNTIYF. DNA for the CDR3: TGTGCCAGTAGGCGACAGGGAGGTGGAAACACCATATATTTT.

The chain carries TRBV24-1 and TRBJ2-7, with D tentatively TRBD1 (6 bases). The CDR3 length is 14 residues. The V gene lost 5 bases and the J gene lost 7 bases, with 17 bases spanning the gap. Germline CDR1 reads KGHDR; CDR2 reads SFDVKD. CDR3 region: CATSAYWGHEEQYF. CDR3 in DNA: TGTGCCACCAGTGCCTATTGGGGGCACGAAGAGCAGTACTTC.

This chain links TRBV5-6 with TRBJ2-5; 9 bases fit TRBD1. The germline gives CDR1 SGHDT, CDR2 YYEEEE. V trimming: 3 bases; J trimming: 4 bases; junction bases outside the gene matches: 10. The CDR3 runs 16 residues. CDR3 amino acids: CASSSPGTGSRETQYF. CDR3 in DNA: TGTGCCAGCAGCTCCCCCGGGACAGGGAGTCGAGAGACCCAGTACTTC.

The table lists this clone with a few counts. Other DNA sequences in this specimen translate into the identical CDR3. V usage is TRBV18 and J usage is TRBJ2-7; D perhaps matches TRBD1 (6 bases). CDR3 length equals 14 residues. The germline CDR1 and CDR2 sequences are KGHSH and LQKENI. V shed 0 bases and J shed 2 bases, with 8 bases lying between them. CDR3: CASSPPSGAYEQYF. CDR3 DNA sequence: TGTGCCAGCTCACCACCGTCAGGGGCCTACGAGCAGTACTTC.

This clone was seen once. CDR3 nucleotide sequence: TGTGCCAGCAGCTTAGATCGAGTAGCGGGGGACAATGAGCAGTTCTTC. Encoded protein: CASSLDRVAGDNEQFF. The rearrangement uses TRBV11-2 and TRBJ2-1; 9 positions agree with TRBD2. CDR1 SGHAT and CDR2 FQNNGV come from the germline V gene. This CDR3 is 16 amino acids long. Germline trimming cut 0 bases from V and 5 bases from J; bases unmatched to any gene: 5.

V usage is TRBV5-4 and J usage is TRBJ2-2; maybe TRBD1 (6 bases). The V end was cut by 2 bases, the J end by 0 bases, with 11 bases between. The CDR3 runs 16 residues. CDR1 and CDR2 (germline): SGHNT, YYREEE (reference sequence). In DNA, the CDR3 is TGTGCCAGCAGCTTAGGGACACGAACGAACACCGGGGAGCTGTTTTTT. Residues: CASSLGTRTNTGELFF. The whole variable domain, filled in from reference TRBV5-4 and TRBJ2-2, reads ETGVTQSPTHLIKTRGQQVTLRCSSQSGHNTVSWYQQALGQGPQFIFQYYREEENGRGNFPPRFSGLQFPNYSSELNVNALELDDSALYLCASSLGTRTNTGELFFGEGSRLTVL.

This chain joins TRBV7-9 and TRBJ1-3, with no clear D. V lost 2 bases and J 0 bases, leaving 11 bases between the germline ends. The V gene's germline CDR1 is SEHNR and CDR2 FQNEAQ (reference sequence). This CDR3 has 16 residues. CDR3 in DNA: TGTGCCAGCAGCTTATTTCTCCGGGACTCTGGAAACACCATATATTTT. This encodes CASSLFLRDSGNTIYF. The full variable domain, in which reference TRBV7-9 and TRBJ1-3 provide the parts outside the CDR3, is DTGVSQNPRHKITKRGQNVTFRCDPISEHNRLYWYRQTLGQGPEFLTYFQNEAQLEKSRLLSDRFSAERPKGSFSTLEIQRTEQGDSAMYLCASSLFLRDSGNTIYFGEGSWLTVV.

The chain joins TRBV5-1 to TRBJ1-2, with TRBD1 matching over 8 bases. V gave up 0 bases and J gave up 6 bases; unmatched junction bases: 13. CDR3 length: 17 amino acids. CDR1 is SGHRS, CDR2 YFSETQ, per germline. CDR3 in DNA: TGCGCCAGCAGCTTGGAGTCCACCCTCCAGGGGGCGGATGGCTACACCTTC. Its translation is CASSLESTLQGADGYTF.

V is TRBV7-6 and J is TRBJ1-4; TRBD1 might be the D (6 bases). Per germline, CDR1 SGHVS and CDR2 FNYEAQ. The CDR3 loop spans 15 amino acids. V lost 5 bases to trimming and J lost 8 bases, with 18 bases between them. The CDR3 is CASSTETPRGEKLFF. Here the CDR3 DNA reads TGTGCCAGCAGCACCGAGACACCAAGGGGGGAAAAACTGTTTTTT.

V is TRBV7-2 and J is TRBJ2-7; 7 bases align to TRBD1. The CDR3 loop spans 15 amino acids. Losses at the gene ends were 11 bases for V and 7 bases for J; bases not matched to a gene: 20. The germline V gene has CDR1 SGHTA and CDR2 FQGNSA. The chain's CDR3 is CAVRKGDSNQDEQYF. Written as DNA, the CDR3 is TGTGCCGTTAGAAAGGGGGACAGCAACCAGGATGAGCAGTACTTC. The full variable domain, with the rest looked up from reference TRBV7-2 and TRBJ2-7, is GAGVSQSPSNKVTEKGKDVELRCDPISGHTALYWYRQSLGQGLEFLIYFQGNSAPDKSGLPSDRFSAERTGGSVSTLTIQRTQQEDSAVYLCAVRKGDSNQDEQYFGPGTRLTVT.

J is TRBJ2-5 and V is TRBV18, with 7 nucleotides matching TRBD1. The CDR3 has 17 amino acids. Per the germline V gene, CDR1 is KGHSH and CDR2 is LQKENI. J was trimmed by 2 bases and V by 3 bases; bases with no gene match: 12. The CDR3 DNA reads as TGTGCCAGCTCACCCGTTAGAACCGGGACAGTACAAGAGACCCAGTACTTC. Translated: CASSPVRTGTVQETQYF.

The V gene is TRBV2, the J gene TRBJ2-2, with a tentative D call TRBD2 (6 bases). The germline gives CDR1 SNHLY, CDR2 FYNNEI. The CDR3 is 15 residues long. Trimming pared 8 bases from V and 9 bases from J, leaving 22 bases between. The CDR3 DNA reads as TGTGCCAGCTATTCCGGGACTTACAAGTTCAGGGAGCTGTTTTTT. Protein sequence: CASYSGTYKFRELFF.

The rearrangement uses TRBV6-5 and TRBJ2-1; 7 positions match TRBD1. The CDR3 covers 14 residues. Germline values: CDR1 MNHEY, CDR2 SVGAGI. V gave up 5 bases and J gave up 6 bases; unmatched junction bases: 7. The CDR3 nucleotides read TGTGCCAGCAGTCGGTCGGACAGGCCCAATGAGCAGTTCTTC. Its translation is CASSRSDRPNEQFF.

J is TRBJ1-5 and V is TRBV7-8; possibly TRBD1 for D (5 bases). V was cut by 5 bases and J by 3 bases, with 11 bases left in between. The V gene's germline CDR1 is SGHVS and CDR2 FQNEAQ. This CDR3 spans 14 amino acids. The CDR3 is CASSPQAFNQPQHF. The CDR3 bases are TGTGCCAGCAGCCCACAGGCCTTCAATCAGCCCCAGCATTTT.

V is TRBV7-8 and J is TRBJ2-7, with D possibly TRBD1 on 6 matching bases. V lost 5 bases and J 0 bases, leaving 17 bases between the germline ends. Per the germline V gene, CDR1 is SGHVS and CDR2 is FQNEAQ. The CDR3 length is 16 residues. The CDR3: CASSLGAQGRSYEQYF. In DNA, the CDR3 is TGTGCCAGCAGCCTTGGGGCCCAGGGGCGCTCCTACGAGCAGTACTTC.